The T cell receptor (beta chain) described here comes from a study of cytomegalovirus exposure and HLA in healthy donors. PCR involved 60 Vbeta and 13 Jbeta primers. Clones were read by immunoSEQ multiplex PCR, and TCRdb kept only the in-frame ones, dropping some. The data contain fewer than 250,000 clones, 70% to 80% of them singletons. The source of this sequence is a woman aged 45 to 65 in good health and CMV-seronegative. The sample consisted of PBMCs.

The CDR3 bases are TGTGCCAGCAGCCACCCTCGACAGGGGGGAAATGTCGAGCAGTACTTC. Translated, it gives CASSHPRQGGNVEQYF. The gene calls are TRBV7-2 and TRBJ2-7; TRBD1 aligns across 9 bases. V was clipped by 5 bases and J by 6 bases; unmatched bases: 14. The CDR3 has 16 residues. The germline V gene has CDR1 SGHTA and CDR2 FQGNSA.